Below are 15 T cell receptor beta chains sequenced from a single sample in a study of blood T cell repertoires in COVID-19 (dated by TCRdb to about 2020). The library was made by the immunoSEQ multiplex PCR assay. Held by TCRdb, this immuneACCESS table contains in-frame sequences only and omits some clones. Under half of the omission traces to an unresolved V gene where checked; the cause of the rest is unknown. The sample profile shows about 140,000 clones; around 83% of them were found once. In total, the top ten clones hold approximately 4.1% of the sample. Specimen: peripheral blood. The receptors shown here come from a woman older than 75 with acute or convalescent COVID-19.

The genes are TRBV6-4 and TRBJ2-3; D is perhaps TRBD2 (5 bases). Germline V gene lookup returns CDR1 MRHNA and CDR2 SNTAGT. V was cut by 8 bases and J by 6 bases, with 24 bases left in between. The CDR3 length is 16 residues. The CDR3: CASPKTPEGRDDTQYF. CDR3 DNA sequence: TGTGCCAGCCCAAAGACCCCAGAGGGCCGAGACGATACGCAGTATTTT.

This CDR3 is CASSPVSSYEQYF. The DNA for the CDR3 is TGTGCCAGCAGCCCGGTGAGTTCGTACGAGCAGTACTTC. This chain connects TRBV11-2 to TRBJ2-7; D remains ambiguous. This CDR3 spans 13 amino acids. Trimming left V 5 bases short and J 4 bases short, with 12 bases between. Germline CDR1 is SGHAT and CDR2 is FQNNGV.

In this sample, this clone turned up once. The chain uses TRBV14 and TRBJ2-5; 9 nucleotides align to TRBD1. CDR1 and CDR2 (germline): SGHDN, FVKESK. The V gene end was trimmed by 1 base and the J gene end by 7 bases; junction bases not matched to a gene: 7. The CDR3 sequence is 15 residues long. The CDR3 nucleotides are TGTGCCAGCAGCCAAGGCCGGACAGGGGCCGGGACCCAGTACTTC. Protein sequence: CASSQGRTGAGTQYF.

The chain couples TRBV28 to TRBJ1-2; 9 nucleotides agree with TRBD1. The germline CDR1 and CDR2 sequences are MDHEN and SYDVKM. V was clipped by 5 bases and J by 6 bases; unmatched bases: 13. The CDR3 sequence is 16 residues long. Written as DNA, the CDR3 is TGTGCCAGCAGTACGCTCGGGACAGGGACGCTCCATGGCTACACCTTC. Translation: CASSTLGTGTLHGYTF.

The CDR3 nucleotides read TGTGCCAGCAGTTTACCCTCTGGGGAGTCCACTGAAGCTTTCTTT. Its protein product is CASSLPSGESTEAFF. The rearrangement links TRBV28 to TRBJ1-1; no clear D gene. The CDR3 has 15 residues. V was cut by 2 bases and J by 4 bases, with 14 bases left in between. Germline values: CDR1 MDHEN, CDR2 SYDVKM.

The chain recombines TRBV5-1 with TRBJ2-5, with TRBD1 matching 8 bases. Germline trimming cut 4 bases from V and 2 bases from J; bases unmatched to any gene: 10. This CDR3 comprises 16 residues. Germline-derived CDR1 and CDR2 are SGHRS and YFSETQ. The CDR3 here is CASSPEPGQGQETQYF. The CDR3 DNA reads as TGCGCCAGCAGCCCCGAGCCTGGACAGGGTCAAGAGACCCAGTACTTC.

This clone was found a few times. CDR3 sequence reads: CASSLGPGNQPQHF. The CDR3 nucleotides are TGTGCCAGCAGCTTGGGTCCAGGGAATCAGCCCCAGCATTTT. The chain carries TRBV5-4 and TRBJ1-5; D is possibly TRBD1 (5 bases). The germline V and J ends were trimmed by 0 bases and 4 bases, with 8 bases remaining between them. The CDR3 is 14 amino acids. CDR1 and CDR2 (germline): SGHNT, YYREEE (reference sequence).

The chain carries TRBV5-4 and TRBJ2-5, with a possible D match to TRBD2 (6 bases). Germline V gives CDR1 SGHNT, CDR2 YYREEE (reference sequence). V was cut by 4 bases and J by 5 bases, with 21 bases left in between. This CDR3 region has 16 residues. The CDR3 nucleotides read TGTGCCAGCAGCGTTCCTCCGGGACTTACGCAGGAGACCCAGTACTTC. It yields the protein CASSVPPGLTQETQYF.

Here the CDR3 DNA reads TGTGCCAGCAGTTCGCCGGGACAGGGTTATGAAAAACTGTTTTTT. Its protein is CASSSPGQGYEKLFF. The gene calls are TRBV28 and TRBJ1-4; 9 bases map to TRBD1. The germline gives CDR1 MDHEN, CDR2 SYDVKM. Unmatched junction bases numbered 6, after V lost 4 bases and J lost 6 bases. The CDR3 runs 15 residues.

The V gene is TRBV2, the J gene TRBJ1-4; 7 nucleotides line up with TRBD1. The CDR3 loop spans 12 amino acids. V trimming: 6 bases; J trimming: 6 bases; junction bases outside the gene matches: 1. Germline V gene data show CDR1 as SNHLY and CDR2 as FYNNEI. Here the CDR3 reads CASRTGYEKLFF. In DNA, the CDR3 is TGTGCCAGCAGGACAGGGTATGAAAAACTGTTTTTT.

The chain combines TRBV11-2 with TRBJ2-4, with a weak D call TRBD2 (6 bases). This CDR3 contains 16 residues. The germline V gene encodes CDR1 SGHAT and CDR2 FQNNGV. V lost 5 bases, J lost 0 bases, and 14 bases lay in between. The CDR3 sequence is CASSPGGGRAKNIQYF. CDR3 bases: TGTGCCAGCAGCCCCGGGGGAGGAAGAGCCAAAAACATTCAGTACTTC.

This rearrangement joins TRBV12-3 or TRBV12-4 to TRBJ1-3; TRBD1 matches at 7 bases. The V segment lost 7 bases and the J segment 7 bases; nucleotides outside the gene matches: 7. This CDR3 has 13 amino acids. CDR3 region: CASIATGANTIYF. For the CDR3, the DNA is TGTGCCAGCATCGCCACAGGGGCCAACACCATATATTTT.

V and J are TRBV7-3 and TRBJ2-5, with 7 bases lining up with TRBD1. The CDR3 is 14 residues long. The V gene's germline CDR1 is SGHTA and CDR2 FQGTGA. J was trimmed by 12 bases and V by 2 bases; bases with no gene match: 12. CDR3 sequence: CASSLEGAPRVEYF. CDR3 nucleotide sequence: TGTGCCAGCAGCTTAGAGGGGGCACCCAGGGTTGAGTACTTC.

This sequence joins TRBV10-1 and TRBJ2-1, with TRBD2 identical over 10 bases. With 0 bases clipped from V and 6 bases from J, the junction kept 5 bases outside the gene matches. The CDR3 is 16 residues long. Germline lookup yields CDR1 WNHNN and CDR2 SYGVQD (reference sequence). DNA of the CDR3: TGCGCCAGCAGTGAGTCCGGGACTAGCGATGCCAATGAGCAGTTCTTC. Its translation: CASSESGTSDANEQFF.

The CDR3 loop reads CASSLARGIGRQETQYF. The CDR3 nucleotides read TGTGCCAGCAGCTTAGCCCGAGGTATCGGTCGGCAAGAGACCCAGTACTTC. The chain links TRBV7-2 to TRBJ2-5; D not resolved. CDR1 is SGHTA, CDR2 FQGNSA, per germline. Trimming took 0 bases from V and 2 from J, leaving 16 bases between them. The CDR3 is made up of 17 amino acids.